This T cell receptor (beta chain) was sequenced for a study of identifying expanded T cells in peripheral blood. With respect to this clone: Its antigen is unknown.

Sequenced by immunoSEQ multiplex PCR; TCRdb stores in-frame clones only, minus some. The sample consists of some 99,000 clones, around 90% of them appearing once. No infections or other immune events were documented during collection. Points from the study as a whole: Across healthy donors, higher total template counts meant significantly greater approximately 2-week count variance. Technical replicates showed roughly 1.2 changed clones; two weeks around 15; four weeks 19.

The TCR originated in a person aged 18-70 years in good health. Material for sequencing was blood.

The CDR3 DNA follows: TGCGCCAGCAGCCAAGATTGGGGCGGTTTGACTCAAGAGACCCAGTACTTC. Encoded protein: CASSQDWGGLTQETQYF. V is TRBV4-3 and J is TRBJ2-5; TRBD1 might be the D (5 bases). The V gene lost 0 bases and the J gene lost 2 bases, with 16 bases spanning the gap. The V gene's germline CDR1 is LGHNA and CDR2 YSLEER. This CDR3 is 17 amino acids long.